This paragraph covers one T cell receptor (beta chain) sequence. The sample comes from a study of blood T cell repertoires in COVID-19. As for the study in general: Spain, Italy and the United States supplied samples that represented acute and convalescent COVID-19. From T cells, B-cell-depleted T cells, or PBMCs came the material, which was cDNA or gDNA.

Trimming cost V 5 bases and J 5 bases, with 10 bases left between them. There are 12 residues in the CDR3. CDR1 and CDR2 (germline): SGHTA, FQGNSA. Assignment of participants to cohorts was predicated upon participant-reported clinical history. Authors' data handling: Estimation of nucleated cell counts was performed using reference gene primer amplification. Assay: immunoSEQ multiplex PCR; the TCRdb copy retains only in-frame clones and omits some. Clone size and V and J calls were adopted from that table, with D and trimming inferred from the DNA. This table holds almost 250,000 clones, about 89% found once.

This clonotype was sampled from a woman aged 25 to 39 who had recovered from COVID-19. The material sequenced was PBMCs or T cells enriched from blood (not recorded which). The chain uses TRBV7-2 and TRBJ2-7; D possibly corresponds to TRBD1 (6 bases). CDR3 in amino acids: CASSLRDNEQYF. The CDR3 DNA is TGTGCCAGCAGCCTCCGGGACAACGAGCAGTACTTC.